This T cell receptor (beta chain) was identified in a study of cytomegalovirus exposure and HLA in healthy donors. Background on the study: In a previous analysis, approximately 110 million unique TCR beta sequences were found from 150 million to 200 million T cells. Within the Caucasian-associated ancestry cluster were roughly 81% of the 398 genotyped donors.

The germline gives CDR1 ENHRY, CDR2 SYGVKD. The CDR3 loop spans 13 amino acids. The germline V and J ends were trimmed by 10 bases and 6 bases, with 18 bases remaining between them. Vbeta (60) and Jbeta (13) primers were used in the PCR. Sequencing was performed with immunoSEQ multiplex PCR; in TCRdb, only in-frame clones are kept and a portion is missing. This table holds approximately 110,000 clones, over 70% found once. Study results and limitations: Likely technical artifact: a cluster of highly shared sequence variants.

This clone appeared a few times. Its antigen is currently unknown. The receptor's source is a middle-aged man in good health and CMV-seronegative. The sequencing sample was made of PBMCs. This chain uses TRBV10-3 with TRBJ1-2; tentative D call: TRBD1 (5 bases). CDR3 coding DNA: TGTGCCACCAATTGGGCAGGGTTACATGGCTACACCTTC. Its translation is CATNWAGLHGYTF.